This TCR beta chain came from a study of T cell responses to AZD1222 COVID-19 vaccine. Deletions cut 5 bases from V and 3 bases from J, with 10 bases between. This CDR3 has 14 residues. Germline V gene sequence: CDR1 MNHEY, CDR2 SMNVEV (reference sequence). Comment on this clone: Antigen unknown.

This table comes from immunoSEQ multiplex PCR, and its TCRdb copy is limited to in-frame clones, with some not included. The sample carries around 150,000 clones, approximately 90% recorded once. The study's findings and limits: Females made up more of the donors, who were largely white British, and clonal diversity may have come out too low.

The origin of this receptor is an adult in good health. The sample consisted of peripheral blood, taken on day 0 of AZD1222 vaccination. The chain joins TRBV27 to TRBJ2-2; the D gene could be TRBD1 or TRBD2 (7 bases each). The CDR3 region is CASSGRGHTGELFF. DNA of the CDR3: TGTGCCAGCAGTGGGAGGGGGCACACCGGGGAGCTGTTTTTT.